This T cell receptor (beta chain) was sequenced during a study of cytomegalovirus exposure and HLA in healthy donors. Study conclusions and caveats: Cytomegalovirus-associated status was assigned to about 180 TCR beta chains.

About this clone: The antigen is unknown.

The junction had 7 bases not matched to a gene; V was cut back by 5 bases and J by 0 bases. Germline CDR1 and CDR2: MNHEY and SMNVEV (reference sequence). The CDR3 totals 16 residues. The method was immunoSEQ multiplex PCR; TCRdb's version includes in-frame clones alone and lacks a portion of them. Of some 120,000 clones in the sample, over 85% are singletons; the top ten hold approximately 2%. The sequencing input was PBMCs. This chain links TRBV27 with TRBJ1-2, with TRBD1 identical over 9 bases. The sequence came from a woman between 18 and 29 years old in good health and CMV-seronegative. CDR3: CASSNPGQGTNYGYTF. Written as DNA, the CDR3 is TGTGCCAGCAGTAATCCGGGACAGGGCACTAACTATGGCTACACCTTC.